The present TCR beta chain was sequenced within a study of technical replicates of blood from several donors. The CDR3 has 12 amino acids. CDR1 and CDR2 from the germline V gene are SGHAT and FQNNGV. The V and J ends lost 3 bases and 9 bases respectively, with 10 bases between them. The protocol was immunoSEQ multiplex PCR, while the TCRdb copy is restricted to in-frame clones and leaves out a portion. This sample has just under 60,000 clones, with 75% to 95% found just once. This clonotype was obtained from a human donor in good health. Some clones in this sample may be carry-over from other donors' samples. Sequencing was carried out using PBMCs. The chain has TRBV11-2 and TRBJ2-3; D is uncertain. The CDR3 DNA follows: TGTGCCAGCAGCTTCCCGCCCGCGACGCAGTATTTT. It specifies CASSFPPATQYF.